Listed below are T cell receptor beta chains from one sample, sequenced in a study of blood T cell repertoires in COVID-19. Measured with immunoSEQ multiplex PCR; TCRdb has only the in-frame clones, and not every one. The sample carries 200,000 to 300,000 clones, about 85% recorded once. The sequencing sample was made of peripheral blood. The receptors here all came from a man between 18 and 29 years old with active or convalescent COVID-19. Each CDR3 is given with its conserved first and last residue.

V gene,J gene,CDR3 protein
TRBV18,TRBJ2-3,CASSPPGGTSGALTDTQYF
TRBV4-3,TRBJ2-5,CASSQDSARQETQYF
TRBV5-1,TRBJ1-2,CASSSASDRVYGYTF
TRBV18,TRBJ2-4,CASSPGTEGNIQYF
TRBV28,TRBJ2-7,CASRDRDCPRCEQYF
TRBV7-2,TRBJ2-7,CASSWDRFLTYEQYF
TRBV28,TRBJ2-5,CASSLRDIQETQYF
TRBV19,TRBJ1-1,CASRRQGVNTEAFF
TRBV28,TRBJ1-5,CASSSPQGQGSNQPQHF
TRBV6-5,TRBJ2-4,CASSQLATGIQYF
TRBV18,TRBJ1-6,CASSPYAASSYNSPLHF
TRBV5-1,TRBJ1-2,CASSLVAGNYGYTF
TRBV3-1/TRBV3-2,TRBJ2-2,CASSQRGGTGELFF
TRBV9,TRBJ1-2,CASSAHPGLNYGYTF
TRBV25-1,TRBJ2-2,CASSEVVPGELFF
TRBV7-2,TRBJ1-1,CASSQIQGITEAFF
TRBV27,TRBJ1-2,CASSNYPLNYGYTF
TRBV14,TRBJ1-1,CASSQDMGQVNTEAFF
TRBV2,TRBJ2-1,CASSGPGGSSYNEQFF
TRBV2,TRBJ2-5,CASSPVAGAQETQYF
TRBV19,TRBJ1-1,CASSIGGQSLNTEAFF
TRBV7-2,TRBJ1-3,CASSLGRVSGNTIYF